This is a list of T cell receptor beta chains from one sample in a study of T cells in Graves' hyperthyroidism and ophthalmopathy. TCRdb passed the multiplex PCR reads through MiXCR, listing each CDR3 protein once. The sample yields 500,000 to 600,000 distinct CDR3 sequences, roughly 17% seen once. The source material was blood. The receptors stem from a woman aged 18-35 years with Graves' hyperthyroidism. Each CDR3 is given with its conserved first and last residue. D genes are given only for firm matches. A clone size is listed for some rows: how often the clone was seen (once, few, many), or a class if it is expanded.

j_call,d_call,v_call,clone_size,cdr3_aa,cdr3_nt
TRBJ1-1,-,TRBV5-1,many,CASTSQGENTEAFF,TGCGCCAGCACTTCCCAGGGTGAGAACACTGAAGCTTTCTTT
TRBJ2-5,-,TRBV24-1,few,CATGAGETQYF,TGTGCCACCGGGGCTGGGGAGACCCAGTACTTC
TRBJ1-5,-,TRBV9,-,CASSVVSRGFNQPQHF,TGTGCCAGCAGCGTAGTCTCGAGGGGATTTAATCAGCCCCAGCATTTT
TRBJ2-2,-,TRBV7-6,-,CASSLGDGDTGELSF,TGTGCCAGCAGCTTAGGAGACGGAGACACCGGGGAGCTGTCTTTT
TRBJ2-2,TRBD1,TRBV10-3,-,CAISGRDRGRTGELFF,TGTGCCATCAGTGGACGGGACAGGGGGCGAACCGGGGAGCTGTTTTTT
TRBJ2-1,TRBD2,TRBV29-1,few,CSIRTSSYNEQFF,TGCAGCATCCGGACTAGTTCCTACAATGAGCAGTTCTTC
TRBJ1-5,-,TRBV6-1,few,CASQESQPQHF,TGTGCCAGCCAGGAAAGTCAGCCCCAGCATTTT
TRBJ2-7,-,TRBV12-3/TRBV12-4,many,CASSYRGPPYEQYF,TGTGCCAGCAGTTATCGGGGGCCCCCCTACGAGCAGTACTTC
TRBJ2-7,TRBD2,TRBV4-1,-,CASSLGGGAVEQYF,TGCGCCAGCAGCCTTGGCGGGGGGGCCGTCGAGCAGTACTTC
TRBJ2-1,-,TRBV20-1,many,CSAREAESYNEQFF,TGCAGTGCCAGAGAAGCGGAATCCTACAATGAGCAGTTCTTC